The present T cell receptor beta chain was sequenced within a study of shared clonotypes between healthy human individuals. Study results and caveats: When naive CD4 clonotypes were compared across a few donors, approximately 5% were shared.

Only CD45RO-negative cells positively selected for CCR7 counted as naive CD8 cells, so terminally differentiated effector memory CD45RA+ cells were excluded. Note on this clone: Its antigen is currently unknown.

Germline trimming cut 9 bases from V and 1 base from J; bases unmatched to any gene: 4. CDR3 size: 14 residues. CDR1 and CDR2 from the germline V gene are SNHLY and FYNNEI. Original analysis: Owing to the provision of junction-only sequences devoid of quality scores by immunoSEQ, filtering differed. TCRdb's copy holds only in-frame clones and misses some; the assay was immunoSEQ multiplex PCR. That table gives V, J and clone size, and the DNA gave D and trimming. The data contain roughly 810,000 clones, approximately 96% of them seen just once; the ten biggest clones take up 0.2% to 0.25%. This clonotype was obtained from a man in his thirties or forties in good health. Sequencing input: naive CD8+ T cells sorted from blood. The genes are TRBV2 and TRBJ2-3; the match to TRBD2 covers 10 bases. The CDR3 DNA reads as TGTGCCAGGAGAGGGACTAGCGGCACAGATACGCAGTATTTT. It encodes CARRGTSGTDTQYF. The variable domain in full, with the rest retrieved from reference TRBV2 and TRBJ2-3, is EPEVTQTPSHQVTQMGQEVILRCVPISNHLYFYWYRQILGQKVEFLVSFYNNEISEKSEIFDDQFSVERPDGSNFTLKIRSTKLEDSAMYFCARRGTSGTDTQYFGPGTRLTVL.